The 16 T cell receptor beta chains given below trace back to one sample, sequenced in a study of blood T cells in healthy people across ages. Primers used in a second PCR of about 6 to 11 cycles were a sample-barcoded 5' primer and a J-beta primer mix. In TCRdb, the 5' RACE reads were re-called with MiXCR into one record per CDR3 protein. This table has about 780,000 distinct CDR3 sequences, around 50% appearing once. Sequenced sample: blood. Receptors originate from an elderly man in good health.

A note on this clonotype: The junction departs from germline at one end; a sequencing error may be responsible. CDR3 bases: TGCAGTGCTAGAGATTTCCTCGGACGGAATACCTATGAGCAGTACTTC. This translates into CSARDFLGRNTYEQYF. V is TRBV20-1 and J is TRBJ2-7; D ambiguous. This CDR3 has 16 residues. CDR1 and CDR2 from the germline V gene are DFQATT and SNEGSKA (reference sequence).

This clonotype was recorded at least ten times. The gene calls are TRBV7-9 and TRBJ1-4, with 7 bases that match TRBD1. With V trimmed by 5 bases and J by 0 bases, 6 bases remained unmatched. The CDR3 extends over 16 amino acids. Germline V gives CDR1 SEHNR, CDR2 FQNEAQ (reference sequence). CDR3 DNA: TGTGCCAGCAGCGACGGGACAGACGCAACTAATGAAAAACTGTTTTTT. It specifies CASSDGTDATNEKLFF.

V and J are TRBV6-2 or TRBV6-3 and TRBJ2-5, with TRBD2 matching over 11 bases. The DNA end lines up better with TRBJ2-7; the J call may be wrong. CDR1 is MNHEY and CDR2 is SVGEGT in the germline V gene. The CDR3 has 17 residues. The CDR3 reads CASSYSTSGSEEGEQYF. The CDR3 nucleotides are TGTGCCAGCAGTTACTCCACTAGCGGGAGTGAGGAGGGCGAGCAGTACTTC.

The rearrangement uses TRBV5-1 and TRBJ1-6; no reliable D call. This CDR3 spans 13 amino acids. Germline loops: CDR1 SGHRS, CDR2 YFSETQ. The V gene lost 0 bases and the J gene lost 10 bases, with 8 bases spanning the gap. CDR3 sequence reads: CASSLEPGSPLHF. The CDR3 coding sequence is TGCGCCAGCAGCTTGGAGCCGGGGTCACCCCTCCACTTT.

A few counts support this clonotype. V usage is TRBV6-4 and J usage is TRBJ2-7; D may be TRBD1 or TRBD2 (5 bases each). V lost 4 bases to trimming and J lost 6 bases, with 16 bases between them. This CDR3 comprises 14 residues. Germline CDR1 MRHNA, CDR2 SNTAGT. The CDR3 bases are TGTGCCAGCAGTGCAACGGGACGGAGCGGCGAGCAGTACTTC. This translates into CASSATGRSGEQYF.

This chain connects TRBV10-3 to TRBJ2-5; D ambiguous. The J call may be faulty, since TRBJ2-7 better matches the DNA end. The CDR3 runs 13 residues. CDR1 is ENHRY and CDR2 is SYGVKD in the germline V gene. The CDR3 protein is CATKTSQMYEQYF. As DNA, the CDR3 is TGTGCCACCAAAACGTCGCAGATGTACGAGCAGTACTTC.

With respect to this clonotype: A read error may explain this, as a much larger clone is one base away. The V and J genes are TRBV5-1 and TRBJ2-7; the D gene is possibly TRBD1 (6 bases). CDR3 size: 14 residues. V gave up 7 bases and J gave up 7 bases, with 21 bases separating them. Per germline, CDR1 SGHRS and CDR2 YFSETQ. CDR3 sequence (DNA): TGCGCCAGCCAGAGTGGGGGCCGGAACGATGAGCAGTACTTC. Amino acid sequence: CASQSGGRNDEQYF.

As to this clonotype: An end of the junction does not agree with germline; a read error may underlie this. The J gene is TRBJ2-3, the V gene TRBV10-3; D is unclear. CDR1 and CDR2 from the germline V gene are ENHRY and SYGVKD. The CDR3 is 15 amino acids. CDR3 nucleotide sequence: TGTGCCGTCAGTGGGGTACTATTTAGCACAGATACGCAGTATTTT. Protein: CAVSGVLFSTDTQYF.

The CDR3 sequence is CASRSHQGAGETYEQYF. The DNA for the CDR3 is TGTGCCAGCAGGAGTCATCAGGGGGCGGGGGAAACCTACGAGCAGTACTTC. The V and J genes are TRBV6-6 and TRBJ2-7, with TRBD1 as a possible D gene (8 bases). Germline V gene data show CDR1 as MNHNY and CDR2 as SVGAGI (reference sequence). Trimming pared 6 bases from V and 2 bases from J, leaving 23 bases between. This CDR3 is built from 17 residues.

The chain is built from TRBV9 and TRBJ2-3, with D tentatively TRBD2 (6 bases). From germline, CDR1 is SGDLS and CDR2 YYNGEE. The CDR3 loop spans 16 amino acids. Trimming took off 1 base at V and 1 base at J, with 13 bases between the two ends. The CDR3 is CASSVKAGPGTDTQYF. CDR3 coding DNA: TGTGCCAGCAGCGTAAAGGCGGGACCTGGCACAGATACGCAGTATTTT.

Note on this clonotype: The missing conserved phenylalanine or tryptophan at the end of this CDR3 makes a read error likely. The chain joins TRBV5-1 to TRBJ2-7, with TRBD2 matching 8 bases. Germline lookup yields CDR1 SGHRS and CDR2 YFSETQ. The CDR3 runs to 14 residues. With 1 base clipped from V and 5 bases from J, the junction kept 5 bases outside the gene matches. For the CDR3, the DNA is TGCGCCAGCAGCTTGCCGGGAGGGCCCAACGAGCAGTACTTA. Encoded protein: CASSLPGGPNEQYL.

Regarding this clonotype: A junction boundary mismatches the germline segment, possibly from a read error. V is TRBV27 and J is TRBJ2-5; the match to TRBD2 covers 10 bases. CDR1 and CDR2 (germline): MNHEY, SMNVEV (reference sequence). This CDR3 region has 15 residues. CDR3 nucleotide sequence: TGTGCCGGCAGGGAGCTAGCGGGGGAACAAGAGACCCAGTACTTC. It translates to CAGRELAGEQETQYF.

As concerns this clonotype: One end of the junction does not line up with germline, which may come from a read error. CDR3 in amino acids: CASSFTGNGQFF. The DNA of the CDR3 is TGCGCCAGCAGCTTCACAGGGAATGGGCAGTTCTTC. V gene TRBV5-1 combines with J gene TRBJ2-1; tentatively, D is TRBD1 (6 bases). The CDR3 consists of 12 residues. Germline lookup yields CDR1 SGHRS and CDR2 YFSETQ. Full variable domain (remainder filled in from reference TRBV5-1 and TRBJ2-1): KAGVTQTPRYLIKTRGQQVTLSCSPISGHRSVSWYQQTPGQGLQFLFEYFSETQRNKGNFPGRFSGRQFSNSRSEMNVSTLELGDSALYLCASSFTGNGQFFGPGTRLTVL.

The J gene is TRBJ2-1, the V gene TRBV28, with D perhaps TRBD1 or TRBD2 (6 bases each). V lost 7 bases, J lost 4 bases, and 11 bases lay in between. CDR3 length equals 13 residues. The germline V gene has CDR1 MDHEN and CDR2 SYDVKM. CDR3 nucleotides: TGTGCCAGCAATAGGAGGGGGTACAATGAGCAGTTCTTC. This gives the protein CASNRRGYNEQFF.

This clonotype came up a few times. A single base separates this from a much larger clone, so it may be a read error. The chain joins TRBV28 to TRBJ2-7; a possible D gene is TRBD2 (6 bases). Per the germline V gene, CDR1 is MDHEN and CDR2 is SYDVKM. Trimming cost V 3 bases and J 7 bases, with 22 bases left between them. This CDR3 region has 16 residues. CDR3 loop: CASSFALASVSYEQYF. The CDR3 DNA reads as TGTGCCAGCAGTTTCGCTCTTGCTAGCGTGAGCTATGAGCAGTACTTC.

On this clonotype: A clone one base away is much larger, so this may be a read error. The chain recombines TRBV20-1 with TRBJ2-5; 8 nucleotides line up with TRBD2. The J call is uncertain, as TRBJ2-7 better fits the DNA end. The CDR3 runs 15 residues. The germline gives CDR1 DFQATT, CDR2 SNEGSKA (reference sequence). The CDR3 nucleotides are TGCAGTGCCCTACGGGGACGAGCGGGAGACTACGAGCAGTACTTC. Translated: CSALRGRAGDYEQYF.